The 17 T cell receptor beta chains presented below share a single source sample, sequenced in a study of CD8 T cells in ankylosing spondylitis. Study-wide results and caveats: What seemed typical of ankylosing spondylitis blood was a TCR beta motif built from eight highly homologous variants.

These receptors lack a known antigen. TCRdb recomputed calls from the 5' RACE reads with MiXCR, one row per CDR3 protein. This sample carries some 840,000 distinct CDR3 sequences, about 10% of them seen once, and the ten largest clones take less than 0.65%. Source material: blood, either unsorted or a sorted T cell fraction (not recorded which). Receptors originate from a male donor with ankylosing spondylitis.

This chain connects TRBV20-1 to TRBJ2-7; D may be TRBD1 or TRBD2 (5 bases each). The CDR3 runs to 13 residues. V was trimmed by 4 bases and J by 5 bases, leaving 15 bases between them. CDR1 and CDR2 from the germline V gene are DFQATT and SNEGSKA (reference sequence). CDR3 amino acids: CSATRALGDEQYF. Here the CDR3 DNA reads TGCAGTGCTACCCGGGCCCTGGGGGACGAGCAGTACTTC.

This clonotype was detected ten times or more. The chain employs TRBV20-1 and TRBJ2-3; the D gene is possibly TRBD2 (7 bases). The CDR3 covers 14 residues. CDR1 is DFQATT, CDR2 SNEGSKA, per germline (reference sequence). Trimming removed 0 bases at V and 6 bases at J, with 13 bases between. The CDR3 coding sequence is TGCAGTGCTAGAGATCGTCGGGGGGCCGATACGCAGTATTTT. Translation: CSARDRRGADTQYF.

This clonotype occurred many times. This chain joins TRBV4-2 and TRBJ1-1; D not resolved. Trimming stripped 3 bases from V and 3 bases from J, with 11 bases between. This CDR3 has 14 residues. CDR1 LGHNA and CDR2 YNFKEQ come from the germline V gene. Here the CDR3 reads CASSQSDRYTEAFF. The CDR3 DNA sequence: TGTGCCAGCAGCCAGTCGGACCGCTACACTGAAGCTTTCTTT.

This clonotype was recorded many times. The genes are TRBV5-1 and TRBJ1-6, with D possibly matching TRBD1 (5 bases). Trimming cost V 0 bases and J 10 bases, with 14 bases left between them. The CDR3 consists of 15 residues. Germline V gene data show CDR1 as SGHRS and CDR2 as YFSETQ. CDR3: CASSLAGQGRSPLHF. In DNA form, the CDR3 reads TGCGCCAGCAGCTTGGCCGGGCAGGGAAGATCACCCCTCCACTTT.

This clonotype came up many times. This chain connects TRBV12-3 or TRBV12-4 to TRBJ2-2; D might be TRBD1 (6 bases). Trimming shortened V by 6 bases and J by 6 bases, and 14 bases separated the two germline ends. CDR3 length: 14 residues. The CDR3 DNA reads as TGTGCCAGCAGAGGGGATTACAGGGCCGGGGAGCTGTTTTTT. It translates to CASRGDYRAGELFF.

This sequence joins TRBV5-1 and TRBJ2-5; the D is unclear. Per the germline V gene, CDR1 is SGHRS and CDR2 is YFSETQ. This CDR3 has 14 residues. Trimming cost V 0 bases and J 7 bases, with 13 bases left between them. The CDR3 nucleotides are TGCGCCAGCAGCTTGGGACTCAATGGGGTGACCCAGTACTTC. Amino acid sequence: CASSLGLNGVTQYF.

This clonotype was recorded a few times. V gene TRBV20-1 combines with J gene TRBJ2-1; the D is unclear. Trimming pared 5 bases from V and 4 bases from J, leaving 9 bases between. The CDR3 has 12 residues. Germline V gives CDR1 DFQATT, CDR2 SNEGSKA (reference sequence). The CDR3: CSAPGSYNEQFF. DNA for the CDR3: TGCAGTGCTCCCGGGTCGTACAATGAGCAGTTCTTC.

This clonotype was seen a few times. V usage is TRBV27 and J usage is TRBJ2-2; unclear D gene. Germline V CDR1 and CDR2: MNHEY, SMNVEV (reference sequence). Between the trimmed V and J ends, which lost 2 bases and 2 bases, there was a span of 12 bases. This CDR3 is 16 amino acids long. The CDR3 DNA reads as TGTGCCAGCAGTTTAATGCAATGGGCTAACACCGGGGAGCTGTTTTTT. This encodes CASSLMQWANTGELFF.

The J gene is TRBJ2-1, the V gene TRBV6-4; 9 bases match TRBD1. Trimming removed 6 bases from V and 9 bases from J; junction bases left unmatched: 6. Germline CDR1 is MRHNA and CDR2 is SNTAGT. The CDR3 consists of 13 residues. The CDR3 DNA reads TGTGCCAGCAGGGGACAGGGTATAGGTGAGCAGTTCTTC. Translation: CASRGQGIGEQFF.

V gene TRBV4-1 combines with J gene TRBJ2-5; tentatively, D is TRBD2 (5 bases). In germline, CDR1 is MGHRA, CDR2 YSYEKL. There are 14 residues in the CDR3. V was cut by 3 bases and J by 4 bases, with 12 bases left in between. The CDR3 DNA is TGCGCCAGCAGCCACCGGGATTTTCGAGAGACCCAGTACTTC. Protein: CASSHRDFRETQYF.

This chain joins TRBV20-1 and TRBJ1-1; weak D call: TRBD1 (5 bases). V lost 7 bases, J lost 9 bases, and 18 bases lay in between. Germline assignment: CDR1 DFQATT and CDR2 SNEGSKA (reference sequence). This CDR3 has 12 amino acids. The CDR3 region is CSGKEGLRKAFF. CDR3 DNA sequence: TGCAGTGGTAAGGAGGGACTCCGAAAAGCTTTCTTT.

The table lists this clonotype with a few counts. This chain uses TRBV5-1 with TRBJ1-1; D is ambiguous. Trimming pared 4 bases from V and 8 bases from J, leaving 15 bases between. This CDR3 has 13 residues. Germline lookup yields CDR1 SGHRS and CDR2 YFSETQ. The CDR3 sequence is CASSHNVEVEAFF. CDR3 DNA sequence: TGCGCCAGCAGCCATAACGTGGAGGTAGAAGCTTTCTTT.

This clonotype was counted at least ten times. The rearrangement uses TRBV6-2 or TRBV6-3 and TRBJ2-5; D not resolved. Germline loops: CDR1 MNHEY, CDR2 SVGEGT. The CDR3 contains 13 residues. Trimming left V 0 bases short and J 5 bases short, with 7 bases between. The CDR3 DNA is TGTGCCAGCAGTTACTCAATTCTGGAGACCCAGTACTTC. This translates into CASSYSILETQYF.

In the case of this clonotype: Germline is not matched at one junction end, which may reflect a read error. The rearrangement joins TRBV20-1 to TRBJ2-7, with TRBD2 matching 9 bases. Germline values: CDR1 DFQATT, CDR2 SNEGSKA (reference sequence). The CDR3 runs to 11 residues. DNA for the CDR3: TGCAGTGCTAGGGAAAGACTAGCGGTGCCCTTC. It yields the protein CSARERLAVPF.

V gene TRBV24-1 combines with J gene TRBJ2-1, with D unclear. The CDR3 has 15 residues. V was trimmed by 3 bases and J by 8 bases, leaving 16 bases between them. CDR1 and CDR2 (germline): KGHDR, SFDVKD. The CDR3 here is CATSDRNERADEQFF. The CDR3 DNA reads TGTGCCACCAGTGATCGAAACGAAAGGGCGGATGAGCAGTTCTTC.

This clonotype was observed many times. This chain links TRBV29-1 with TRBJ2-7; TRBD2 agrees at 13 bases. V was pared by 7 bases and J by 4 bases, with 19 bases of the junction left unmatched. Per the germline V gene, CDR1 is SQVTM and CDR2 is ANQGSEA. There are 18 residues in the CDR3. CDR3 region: CSASRRRTSGRAAYEQYF. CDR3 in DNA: TGCAGCGCCTCAAGACGGCGAACTAGCGGGAGGGCGGCATACGAGCAGTACTTC.

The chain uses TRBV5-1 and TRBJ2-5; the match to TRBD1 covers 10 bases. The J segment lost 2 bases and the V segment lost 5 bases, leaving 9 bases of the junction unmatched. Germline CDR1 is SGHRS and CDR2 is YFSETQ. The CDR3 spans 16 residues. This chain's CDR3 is CASSETGTGEQETQYF. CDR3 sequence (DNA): TGCGCCAGCAGTGAAACCGGGACAGGGGAACAAGAGACCCAGTACTTC.